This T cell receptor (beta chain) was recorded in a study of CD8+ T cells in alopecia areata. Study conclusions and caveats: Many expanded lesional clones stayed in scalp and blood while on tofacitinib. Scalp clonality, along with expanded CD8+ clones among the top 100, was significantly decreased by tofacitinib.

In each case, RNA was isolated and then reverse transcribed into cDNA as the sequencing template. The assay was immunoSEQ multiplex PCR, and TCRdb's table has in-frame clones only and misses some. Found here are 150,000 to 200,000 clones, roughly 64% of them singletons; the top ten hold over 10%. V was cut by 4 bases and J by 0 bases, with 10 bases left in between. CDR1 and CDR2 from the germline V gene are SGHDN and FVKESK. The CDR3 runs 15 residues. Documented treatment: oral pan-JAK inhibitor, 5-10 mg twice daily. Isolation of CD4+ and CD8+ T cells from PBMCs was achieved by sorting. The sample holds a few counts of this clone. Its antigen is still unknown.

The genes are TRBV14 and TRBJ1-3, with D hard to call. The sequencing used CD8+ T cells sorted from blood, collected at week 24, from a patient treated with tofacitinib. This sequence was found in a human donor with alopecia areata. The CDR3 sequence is CASSPQPLSGNTIYF. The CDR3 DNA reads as TGTGCCAGCAGCCCCCAGCCTCTCTCTGGAAACACCATATATTTT.